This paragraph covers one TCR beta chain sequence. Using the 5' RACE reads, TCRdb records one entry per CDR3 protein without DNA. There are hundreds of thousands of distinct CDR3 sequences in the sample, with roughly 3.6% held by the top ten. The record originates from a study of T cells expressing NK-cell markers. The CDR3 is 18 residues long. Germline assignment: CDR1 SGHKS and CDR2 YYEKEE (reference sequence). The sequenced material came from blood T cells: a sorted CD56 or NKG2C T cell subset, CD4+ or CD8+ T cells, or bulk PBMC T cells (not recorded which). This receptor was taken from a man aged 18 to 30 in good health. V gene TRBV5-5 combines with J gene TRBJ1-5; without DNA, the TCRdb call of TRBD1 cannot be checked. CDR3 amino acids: CASSLGRQGAFRDQPQHF. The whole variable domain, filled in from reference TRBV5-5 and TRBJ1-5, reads DAGVTQSPTHLIKTRGQQVTLRCSPISGHKSVSWYQQVLGQGPQFIFQYYEKEERGRGNFPDRFSARQFPNYSSELNVNALLLGDSALYLCASSLGRQGAFRDQPQHFGDGTRLSIL.